This entry lists 24 T cell receptor beta chains sequenced from one sample in a study of beta chain features in type 1 diabetes (dated by TCRdb to the late 2010s). The library was obtained by the immunoSEQ multiplex PCR assay. The entire amount of isolated RNA was reverse transcribed using the High Capacity cDNA Reverse Transcription Kit, so the sequenced TCRB transcripts were expressed ones. In its TCRdb copy, this immuneACCESS table keeps in-frame sequences only and misses some clones. Where compared with another copy, unresolved V genes explain less than half of these, and the others have no known cause. The sample table contains 150,000 to 200,000 clones; only one count was recorded for 7.5% to 9.5% of them. The leading ten clones occupy under 0.65% of the sample. These receptors have no identified antigens. The study at large found these results: In all four CD4+ subsets, TCRB CDR3 length was moderately but significantly shorter in type 1 diabetes patients.

Material: central memory CD4+ T cells from blood. These TCRs come from a woman aged 18-29 years with type 1 diabetes.

The genes are TRBV7-2 and TRBJ2-3; 8 bases agree with TRBD1. The CDR3 has 14 residues. V was pared by 7 bases and J by 4 bases, with 7 bases of the junction left unmatched. Germline V gene sequence: CDR1 SGHTA, CDR2 FQGNSA. The CDR3 sequence is CASTPDRAADTQYF. CDR3 bases: TGTGCCAGCACCCCGGACAGGGCGGCAGATACGCAGTATTTT.

This clone was seen a handful of times. CDR3 DNA sequence: TGCGCCAGCAGCGGGGGCCCGAAAGAGACCCAGTACTTC. It codes for CASSGGPKETQYF. V usage is TRBV5-1 and J usage is TRBJ2-5; TRBD1 might be the D (6 bases). V was pared by 4 bases and J by 3 bases, with 10 bases between. The CDR3 is 13 amino acids. Germline CDR1 is SGHRS and CDR2 is YFSETQ.

This clone was found a few times. V gene TRBV30 combines with J gene TRBJ2-2; D is perhaps TRBD2 (5 bases). Trimming stripped 1 base from V and 13 bases from J, with 13 bases between. From germline, CDR1 is GTSNPN and CDR2 SVGIG (reference sequence). There are 12 residues in the CDR3. The CDR3 loop is CAWSAGTAMLFF. CDR3 sequence (DNA): TGTGCCTGGAGTGCGGGAACAGCCATGCTGTTTTTT. Variable domain in full (rest from reference TRBV30 and TRBJ2-2): SQTIHQWPATLVQPVGSPLSLECTVEGTSNPNLYWYRQAAGRGLQLLFYSVGIGQISSEVPQNLSASRPQDRQFILSSKKLLLSDSGFYLCAWSAGTAMLFFGEGSRLTVL.

V is TRBV29-1 and J is TRBJ2-7; 7 nucleotides match TRBD1. V gave up 8 bases and J gave up 3 bases; unmatched junction bases: 7. CDR3 size: 12 residues. Per the germline V gene, CDR1 is SQVTM and CDR2 is ANQGSEA. In DNA form, the CDR3 reads TGCAGCACCAGAGGGGACAGCTACGAGCAGTACTTC. Residues: CSTRGDSYEQYF.

This clone was seen a handful of times. J is TRBJ2-5 and V is TRBV11-2, with D maybe TRBD1 (6 bases). Trimming pared 0 bases from V and 5 bases from J, leaving 10 bases between. This CDR3 comprises 14 residues. CDR1 is SGHAT, CDR2 FQNNGV, per germline. Written as DNA, the CDR3 is TGTGCCAGCAGCTTAGACAGGGGAGTGGAGACCCAGTACTTC. It encodes CASSLDRGVETQYF.

The table lists this clone with a few counts. The genes are TRBV6-6 and TRBJ2-3; the match to TRBD2 covers 11 bases. Trimming removed 8 bases from V and 1 base from J; junction bases left unmatched: 5. Looked up from germline, CDR1 is MNHNY and CDR2 is SVGAGI (reference sequence). The CDR3 is made up of 15 amino acids. The CDR3 spells CASGTSGPGTDTQYF. CDR3 nucleotide sequence: TGTGCCAGCGGGACTAGCGGTCCGGGCACAGATACGCAGTATTTT.

The chain combines TRBV6-5 with TRBJ1-3; D call uncertain. Deletions cut 5 bases from V and 0 bases from J, with 11 bases between. The CDR3 runs 15 residues. Germline V gene sequence: CDR1 MNHEY, CDR2 SVGAGI. DNA of the CDR3: TGTGCCAGCAGTCGGACTCGCCTCTCTGGAAACACCATATATTTT. It is translated as CASSRTRLSGNTIYF.

This chain uses TRBV5-1 with TRBJ2-6; D may be TRBD2 (6 bases). V was cut by 6 bases and J by 1 base, with 14 bases left in between. This CDR3 contains 16 residues. The germline CDR1 and CDR2 sequences are SGHRS and YFSETQ. In nucleotides, the CDR3 is TGCGCCAGCACCCGGGACTCCGGATCTGGGGCCAACGTCCTGACTTTC. Its protein is CASTRDSGSGANVLTF.

The V call is TRBV6-1, the J call TRBJ2-5; 10 nucleotides agree with TRBD2. Germline CDR1 reads MNHNS; CDR2 reads SASEGT. The length of the CDR3 is 14 residues. Trimming removed 2 bases from V and 10 bases from J; junction bases left unmatched: 7. Here the CDR3 DNA reads TGTGCCAGCAGTGAATTGTGGACTAGCGGCCTCCAGTACTTC. Protein: CASSELWTSGLQYF.

This clone showed up just a few times. The chain has TRBV28 and TRBJ2-6, with a weak D call TRBD1 (5 bases). In germline, CDR1 is MDHEN, CDR2 SYDVKM. This CDR3 is built from 16 residues. Trimming removed 5 bases from V and 0 bases from J, with 11 bases in between. The CDR3 protein is CASSQSGASGANVLTF. For the CDR3, the DNA is TGTGCCAGCAGTCAATCTGGGGCCTCTGGGGCCAACGTCCTGACTTTC.

This clone turned up a few times. The chain recombines TRBV11-2 with TRBJ1-1, with D hard to call. Deletions cut 3 bases from V and 4 bases from J, with 15 bases between. Germline CDR1 reads SGHAT; CDR2 reads FQNNGV. The CDR3 runs to 15 residues. This chain's CDR3 is CASSLEELGSTEAFF. CDR3 sequence (DNA): TGTGCCAGCAGCTTGGAGGAGTTAGGTAGCACTGAAGCTTTCTTT. Using reference TRBV11-2 and TRBJ1-1 for the parts outside the CDR3, the full variable domain is EAGVAQSPRYKIIEKRQSVAFWCNPISGHATLYWYQQILGQGPKLLIQFQNNGVVDDSQLPKDRFSAERLKGVDSTLKIQPAKLEDSAVYLCASSLEELGSTEAFFGQGTRLTVV.

This clone has just a few counts. CDR3 DNA sequence: TGTGCCAGCAGTACCACGACCTTGACTAGCGGGAGTCCCGAGACCCAGTACTTC. Protein: CASSTTTLTSGSPETQYF. The rearrangement joins TRBV2 to TRBJ2-5, with TRBD2 matching 12 bases. Germline V CDR1 and CDR2: SNHLY, FYNNEI. The CDR3 extends over 18 amino acids. V gave up 5 bases and J gave up 5 bases; unmatched junction bases: 15.

This clone appeared a few times. The chain has TRBV28 and TRBJ2-1; 8 bases map to TRBD2. The CDR3 covers 18 residues. V was pared by 6 bases and J by 7 bases, with 20 bases of the junction left unmatched. Germline V gene sequence: CDR1 MDHEN, CDR2 SYDVKM. In DNA form, the CDR3 reads TGTGCCAGCAGCTTGCCATCACTAGCGGTCAAACCCGGGAATGAGCAGTTCTTC. The encoded protein is CASSLPSLAVKPGNEQFF.

CDR3 nucleotides: TGTGCCAGCAGTTTAACGGTCTATACGCAGTATTTT. Residues: CASSLTVYTQYF. The genes are TRBV28 and TRBJ2-3; D gene unclear. Per germline, CDR1 MDHEN and CDR2 SYDVKM. Deletions cut 2 bases from V and 7 bases from J, with 7 bases between. The CDR3 totals 12 residues.

The chain joins TRBV4-2 to TRBJ2-5, with 9 nucleotides matching TRBD1. In germline, CDR1 is LGHNA, CDR2 YNFKEQ. Losses at the gene ends were 5 bases for V and 5 bases for J; bases not matched to a gene: 6. The CDR3 loop spans 14 amino acids. The CDR3 is CASSAQGAQETQYF. CDR3 coding DNA: TGTGCCAGCAGCGCACAGGGGGCTCAGGAGACCCAGTACTTC.

This clone was detected a few times. This chain joins TRBV2 and TRBJ2-5; D may be TRBD2 (6 bases). CDR1 is SNHLY, CDR2 FYNNEI, per germline. V was shortened by 6 bases and J by 2 bases, with 13 bases between the two germline ends. The CDR3 consists of 14 residues. For the CDR3, the DNA is TGTGCCAGCAGGGCCGGGACTCTGCAAGAGACCCAGTACTTC. Its translation is CASRAGTLQETQYF.

The V gene is TRBV7-2, the J gene TRBJ1-2, with D possibly being TRBD1 (6 bases). The CDR3 has 13 residues. Trimming cost V 2 bases and J 9 bases, with 13 bases left between them. Germline V gives CDR1 SGHTA, CDR2 FQGNSA. The CDR3 is CASSLPGQGSYTF. The CDR3 DNA reads as TGTGCCAGCAGCTTACCCGGGCAGGGGAGCTACACCTTC.

The sample holds a few counts of this clone. The rearrangement joins TRBV5-4 to TRBJ1-1; tentative D call: TRBD1 (5 bases). The V end lost 2 bases, the J end lost 1 base, and 9 bases lay between the germline ends. The CDR3 runs 14 residues. Germline CDR1 reads SGHNT; CDR2 reads YYREEE (reference sequence). The CDR3 DNA reads as TGTGCCAGCAGCTTTCGGCAGGGGAACACTGAAGCTTTCTTT. It is translated as CASSFRQGNTEAFF.

This chain joins TRBV28 and TRBJ2-3; 11 bases match TRBD2. This CDR3 contains 16 residues. Germline CDR1 reads MDHEN; CDR2 reads SYDVKM. V shed 1 base, J shed 7 bases, and the junction held 7 bases outside the gene matches. The CDR3 protein is CASSLFASGRTNTQYF. The CDR3 bases are TGTGCCAGCAGTTTATTCGCTAGCGGGAGGACGAATACGCAGTATTTT.

This rearrangement joins TRBV7-2 to TRBJ2-3; D gene ambiguous. CDR1 SGHTA and CDR2 FQGNSA come from the germline V gene. The V gene lost 5 bases and the J gene lost 6 bases, with 9 bases spanning the gap. This CDR3 is built from 12 residues. For the CDR3, the DNA is TGTGCCAGCAGCAACCTAGTGGATACGCAGTATTTT. Encoded protein: CASSNLVDTQYF.

At least ten counts were recorded for this clone. The V call is TRBV29-1, the J call TRBJ2-7; TRBD2 is a possible D gene (6 bases). The length of the CDR3 is 15 residues. From germline, CDR1 is SQVTM and CDR2 ANQGSEA. Trimming took off 6 bases at V and 4 bases at J, with 22 bases between the two ends. CDR3 amino acids: CSVRGSWDPNYEQYF. The CDR3 nucleotides are TGCAGCGTGCGGGGCAGTTGGGATCCCAATTACGAGCAGTACTTC.

This clone was counted only a few times. The chain has TRBV7-9 and TRBJ1-1; possible D gene TRBD1, 5 bases. Trimming took off 5 bases at V and 7 bases at J, with 17 bases between the two ends. The CDR3 sequence is 14 residues long. Germline loops: CDR1 SEHNR, CDR2 FQNEAQ (reference sequence). CDR3 region: CASSMRGAGGEAFF. Written as DNA, the CDR3 is TGTGCCAGCAGCATGCGAGGGGCCGGGGGTGAAGCTTTCTTT.

The chain links TRBV19 to TRBJ2-5; TRBD1 might be the D (5 bases). The CDR3 sequence is 13 residues long. The germline V gene has CDR1 LNHDA and CDR2 SQIVND (reference sequence). V dropped 4 bases and J dropped 5 bases, with 11 bases sitting between them. CDR3 in amino acids: CASSTRDVETQYF. DNA of the CDR3: TGTGCCAGTAGTACCAGGGATGTGGAGACCCAGTACTTC.

In its sample, this clone was seen a few times. The chain uses TRBV14 and TRBJ2-1; 11 positions match TRBD2. J lost 10 bases, V lost 4 bases, and 9 bases had no gene match. The length of the CDR3 is 15 residues. Germline CDR1 SGHDN, CDR2 FVKESK. CDR3 region: CASSRVLAGVREQFF. CDR3 nucleotides: TGTGCCAGCAGCCGAGTACTAGCGGGGGTCCGCGAGCAGTTCTTC.